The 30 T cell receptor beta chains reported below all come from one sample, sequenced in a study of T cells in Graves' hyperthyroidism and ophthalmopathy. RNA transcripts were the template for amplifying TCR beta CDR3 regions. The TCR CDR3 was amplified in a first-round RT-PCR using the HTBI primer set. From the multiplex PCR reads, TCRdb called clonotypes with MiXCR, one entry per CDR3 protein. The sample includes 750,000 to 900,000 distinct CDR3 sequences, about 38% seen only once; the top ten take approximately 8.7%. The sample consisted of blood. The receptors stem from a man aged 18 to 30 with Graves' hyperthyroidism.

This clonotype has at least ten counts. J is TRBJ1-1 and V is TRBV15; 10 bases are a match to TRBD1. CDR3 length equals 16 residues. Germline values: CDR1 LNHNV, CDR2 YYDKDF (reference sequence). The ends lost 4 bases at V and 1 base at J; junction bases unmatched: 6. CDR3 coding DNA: TGTGCCACCAGCACAGACAGGGGGCTTCCGAACACTGAAGCTTTCTTT. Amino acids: CATSTDRGLPNTEAFF.

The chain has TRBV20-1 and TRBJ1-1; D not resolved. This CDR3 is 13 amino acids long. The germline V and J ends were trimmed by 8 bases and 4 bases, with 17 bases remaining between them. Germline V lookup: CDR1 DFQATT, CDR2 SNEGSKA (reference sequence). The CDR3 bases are TGCAGTCTAAAATATCCAGGCACCACTGAAGCTTTCTTT. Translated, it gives CSLKYPGTTEAFF.

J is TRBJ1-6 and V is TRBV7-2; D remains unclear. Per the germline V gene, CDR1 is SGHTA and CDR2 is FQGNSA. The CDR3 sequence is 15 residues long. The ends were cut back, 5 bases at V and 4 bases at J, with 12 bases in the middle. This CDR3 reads CASSQDGGYNSPLHF. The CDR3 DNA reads TGTGCCAGCAGCCAAGATGGCGGTTATAATTCACCCCTCCACTTT.

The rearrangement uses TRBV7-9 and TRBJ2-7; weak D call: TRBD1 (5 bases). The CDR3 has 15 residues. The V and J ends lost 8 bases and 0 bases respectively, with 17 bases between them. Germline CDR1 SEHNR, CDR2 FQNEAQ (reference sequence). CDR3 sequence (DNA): TGTGCCAGCTTCTGGGGCGGTAGAACCTCCTACGAGCAGTACTTC. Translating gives CASFWGGRTSYEQYF.

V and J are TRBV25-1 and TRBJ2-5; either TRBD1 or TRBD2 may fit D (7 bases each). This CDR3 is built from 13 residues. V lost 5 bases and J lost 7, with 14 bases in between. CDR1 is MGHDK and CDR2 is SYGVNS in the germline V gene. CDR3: CASSFAGGGTQYF. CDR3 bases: TGTGCCAGCAGTTTCGCAGGGGGGGGGACCCAGTACTTC.

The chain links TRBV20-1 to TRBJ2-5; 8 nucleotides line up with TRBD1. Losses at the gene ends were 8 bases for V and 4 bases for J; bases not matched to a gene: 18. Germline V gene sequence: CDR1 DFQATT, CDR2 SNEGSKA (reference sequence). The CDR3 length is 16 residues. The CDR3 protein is CSTDRGAPKKAETQYF. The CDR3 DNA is TGCAGTACTGACAGGGGAGCTCCCAAGAAGGCAGAGACCCAGTACTTC.

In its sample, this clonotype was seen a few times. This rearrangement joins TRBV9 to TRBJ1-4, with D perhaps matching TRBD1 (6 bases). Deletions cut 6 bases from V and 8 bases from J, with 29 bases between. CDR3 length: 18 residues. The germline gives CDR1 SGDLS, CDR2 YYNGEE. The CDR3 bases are TGTGCCAGCACCGCCTGGAGGGGACACAGGGAAGGAGGAGAAAAACTGTTTTTT. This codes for CASTAWRGHREGGEKLFF.

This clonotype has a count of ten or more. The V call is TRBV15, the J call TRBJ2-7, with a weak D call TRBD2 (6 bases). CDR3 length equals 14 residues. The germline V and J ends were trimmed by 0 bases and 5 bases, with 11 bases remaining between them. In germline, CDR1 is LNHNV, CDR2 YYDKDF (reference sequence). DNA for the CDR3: TGTGCCACCAGCAGAGAAGGAGGGGTCCACGAGCAGTACTTC. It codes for CATSREGGVHEQYF.

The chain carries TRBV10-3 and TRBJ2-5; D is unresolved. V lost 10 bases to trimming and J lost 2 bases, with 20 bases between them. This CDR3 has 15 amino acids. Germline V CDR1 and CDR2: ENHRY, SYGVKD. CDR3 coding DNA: TGTGCCAGCACCCACGCCCCCAGCCTACAAGAGACCCAGTACTTC. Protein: CASTHAPSLQETQYF.

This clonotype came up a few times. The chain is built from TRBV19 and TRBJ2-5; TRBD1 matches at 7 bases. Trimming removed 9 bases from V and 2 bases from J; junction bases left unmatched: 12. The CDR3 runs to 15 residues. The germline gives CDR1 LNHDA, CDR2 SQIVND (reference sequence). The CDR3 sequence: CASNRGDQLQETQYF. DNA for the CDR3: TGTGCCAGCAACAGGGGCGACCAACTTCAAGAGACCCAGTACTTC.

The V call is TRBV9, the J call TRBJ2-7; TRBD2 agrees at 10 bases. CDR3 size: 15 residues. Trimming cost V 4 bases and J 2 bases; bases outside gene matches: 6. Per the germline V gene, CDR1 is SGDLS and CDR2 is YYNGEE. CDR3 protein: CASSRSGGPAYEQYF. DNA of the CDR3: TGTGCCAGCAGCCGTAGCGGGGGGCCCGCCTACGAGCAGTACTTC.

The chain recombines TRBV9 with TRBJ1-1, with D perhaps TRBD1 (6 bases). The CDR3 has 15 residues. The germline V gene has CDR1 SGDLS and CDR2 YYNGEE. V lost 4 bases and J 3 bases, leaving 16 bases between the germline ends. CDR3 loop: CASSPQTGLYTEAFF. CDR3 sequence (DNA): TGTGCCAGCAGCCCGCAGACAGGCCTCTACACTGAAGCTTTCTTT.

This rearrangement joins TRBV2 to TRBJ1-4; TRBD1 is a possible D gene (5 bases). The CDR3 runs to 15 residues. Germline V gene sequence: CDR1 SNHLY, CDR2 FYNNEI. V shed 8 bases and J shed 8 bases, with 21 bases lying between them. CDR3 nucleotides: TGTGCCAGCCCCTACGAGGGGCTTCAGCGGGAAAAACTGTTTTTT. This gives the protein CASPYEGLQREKLFF.

The CDR3 nucleotides read TGTGCCAGCAGTTACTTCCGGCAGGGGTACTACGAGCAGTACTTC. Amino acids: CASSYFRQGYYEQYF. V and J are TRBV11-1 and TRBJ2-7; a possible D gene is TRBD1 (6 bases). The CDR3 covers 15 residues. Trimming took 6 bases from V and 3 from J, leaving 18 bases between them. CDR1 SGHAT and CDR2 FQDESV come from the germline V gene (reference sequence). Combining the CDR3 with reference TRBV11-1 and TRBJ2-7 gives the whole variable domain EAEVAQSPRYKITEKSQAVAFWCDPISGHATLYWYRQILGQGPELLVQFQDESVVDDSQLPKDRFSAERLKGVDSTLKIQPAELGDSAMYLCASSYFRQGYYEQYFGPGTRLTVT.

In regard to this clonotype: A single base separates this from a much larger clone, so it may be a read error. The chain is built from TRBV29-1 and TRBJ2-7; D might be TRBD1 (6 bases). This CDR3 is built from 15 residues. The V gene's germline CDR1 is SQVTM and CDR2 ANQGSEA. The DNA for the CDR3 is TGCAGCGTTGAAGACTGGCAGGGGCCACCTTACGAGCGGTACTTC. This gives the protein CSVEDWQGPPYERYF.

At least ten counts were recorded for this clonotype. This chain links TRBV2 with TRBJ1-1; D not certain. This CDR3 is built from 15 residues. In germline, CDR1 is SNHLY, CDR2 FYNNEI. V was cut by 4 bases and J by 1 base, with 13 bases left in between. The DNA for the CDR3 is TGTGCCAGCAGTGCCAGAATCCAGCGGAACACTGAAGCTTTCTTT. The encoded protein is CASSARIQRNTEAFF.

The CDR3 sequence: CASSFRGSMDTEAFF. The DNA for the CDR3 is TGTGCCAGCAGCTTCAGGGGATCGATGGACACTGAAGCTTTCTTT. The V and J genes are TRBV2 and TRBJ1-1, with D perhaps matching TRBD1 (6 bases). V was clipped by 6 bases and J by 3 bases, with 17 bases between them. This CDR3 region has 15 residues. Germline CDR1 and CDR2: SNHLY and FYNNEI.

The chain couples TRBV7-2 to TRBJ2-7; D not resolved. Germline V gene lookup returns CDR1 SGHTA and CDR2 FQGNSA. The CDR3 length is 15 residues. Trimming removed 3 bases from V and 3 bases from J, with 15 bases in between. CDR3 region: CASSFDFQALYEQYF. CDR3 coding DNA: TGTGCCAGCAGCTTTGACTTCCAAGCCCTCTACGAGCAGTACTTC.

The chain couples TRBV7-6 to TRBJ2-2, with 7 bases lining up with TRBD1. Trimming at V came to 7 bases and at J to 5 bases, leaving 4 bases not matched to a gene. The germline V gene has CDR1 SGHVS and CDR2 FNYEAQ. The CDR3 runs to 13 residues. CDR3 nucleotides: TGTGCCAGCACCCCGACAGGGACCGGGGAGCTGTTTTTT. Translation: CASTPTGTGELFF.

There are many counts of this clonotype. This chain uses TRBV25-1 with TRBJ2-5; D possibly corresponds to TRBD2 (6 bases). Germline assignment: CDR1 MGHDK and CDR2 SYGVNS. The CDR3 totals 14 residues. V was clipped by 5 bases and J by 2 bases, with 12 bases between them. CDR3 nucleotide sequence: TGTGCCAGCAGTACTCAGGGAGGTCAAGAGACCCAGTACTTC. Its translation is CASSTQGGQETQYF. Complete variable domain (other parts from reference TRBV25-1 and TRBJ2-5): EADIYQTPRYLVIGTGKKITLECSQTMGHDKMYWYQQDPGMELHLIHYSYGVNSTEKGDLSSESTVSRIRTEHFPLTLESARPSHTSQYLCASSTQGGQETQYFGPGTRLLVL.

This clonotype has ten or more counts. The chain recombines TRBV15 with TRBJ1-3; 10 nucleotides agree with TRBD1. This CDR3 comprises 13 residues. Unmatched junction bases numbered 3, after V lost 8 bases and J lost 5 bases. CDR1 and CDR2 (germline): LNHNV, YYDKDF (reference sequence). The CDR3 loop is CATGTGDRNTIYF. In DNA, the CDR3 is TGTGCCACCGGGACAGGGGACCGAAACACCATATATTTT.

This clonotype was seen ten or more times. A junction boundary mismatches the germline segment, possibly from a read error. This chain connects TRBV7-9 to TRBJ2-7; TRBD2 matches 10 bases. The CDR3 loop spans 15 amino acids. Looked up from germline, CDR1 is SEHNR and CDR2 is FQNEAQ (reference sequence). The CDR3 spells CASSRTSGTSYEQYF. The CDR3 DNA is TGCGCCAGCAGCCGTACTAGCGGGACGTCCTACGAGCAGTACTTC.

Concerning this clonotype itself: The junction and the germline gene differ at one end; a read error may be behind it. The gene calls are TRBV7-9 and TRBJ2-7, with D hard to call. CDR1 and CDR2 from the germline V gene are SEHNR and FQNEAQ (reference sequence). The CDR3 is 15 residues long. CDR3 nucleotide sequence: TGCGCCAGCAGAACTGAAGCAGGCTTTACCTACGAGCAGTACTTC. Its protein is CASRTEAGFTYEQYF.

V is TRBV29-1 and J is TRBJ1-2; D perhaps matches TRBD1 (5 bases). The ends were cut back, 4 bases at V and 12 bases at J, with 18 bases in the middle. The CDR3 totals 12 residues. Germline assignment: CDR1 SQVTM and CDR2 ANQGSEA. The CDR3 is CSVVGGRSGNTF. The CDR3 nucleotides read TGCAGCGTTGTTGGGGGGAGGTCTGGAAACACCTTC.

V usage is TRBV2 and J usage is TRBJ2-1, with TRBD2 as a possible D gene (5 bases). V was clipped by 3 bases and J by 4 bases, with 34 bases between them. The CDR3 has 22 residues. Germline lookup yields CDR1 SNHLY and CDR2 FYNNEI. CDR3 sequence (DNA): TGTGCCAGCAGTGACTCGTCAGGAACGGAACGCGTGAGGGCCGTTGGATACAATGAGCAGTTCTTC. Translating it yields CASSDSSGTERVRAVGYNEQFF.

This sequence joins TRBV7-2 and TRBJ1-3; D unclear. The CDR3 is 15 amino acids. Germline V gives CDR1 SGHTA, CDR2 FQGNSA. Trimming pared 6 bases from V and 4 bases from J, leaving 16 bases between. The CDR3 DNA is TGTGCCAGCAGATCCAGGCCACCAAGGGGAAACACCATATATTTT. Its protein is CASRSRPPRGNTIYF.

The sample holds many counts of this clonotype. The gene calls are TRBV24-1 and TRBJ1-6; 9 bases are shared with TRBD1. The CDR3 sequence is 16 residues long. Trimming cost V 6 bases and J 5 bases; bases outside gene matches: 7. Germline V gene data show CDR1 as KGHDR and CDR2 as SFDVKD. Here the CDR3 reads CATSPSGTGNNSPLHF. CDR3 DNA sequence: TGTGCCACCAGTCCTTCCGGGACAGGGAATAATTCACCCCTCCACTTT.

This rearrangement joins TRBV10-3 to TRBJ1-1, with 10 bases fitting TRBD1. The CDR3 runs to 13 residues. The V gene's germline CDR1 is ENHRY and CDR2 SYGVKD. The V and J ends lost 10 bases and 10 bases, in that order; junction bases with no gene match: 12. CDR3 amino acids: CASSSGTGDGAFF. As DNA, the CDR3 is TGTGCCAGCAGCTCCGGGACAGGGGACGGAGCTTTCTTT.

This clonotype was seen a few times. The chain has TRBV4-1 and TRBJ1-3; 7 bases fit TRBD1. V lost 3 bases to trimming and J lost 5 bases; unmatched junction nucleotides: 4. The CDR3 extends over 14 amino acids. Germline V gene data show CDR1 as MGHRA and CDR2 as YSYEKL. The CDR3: CASSQLQGRNTIYF. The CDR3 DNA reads TGCGCCAGCAGCCAGTTACAGGGGAGAAACACCATATATTTT.

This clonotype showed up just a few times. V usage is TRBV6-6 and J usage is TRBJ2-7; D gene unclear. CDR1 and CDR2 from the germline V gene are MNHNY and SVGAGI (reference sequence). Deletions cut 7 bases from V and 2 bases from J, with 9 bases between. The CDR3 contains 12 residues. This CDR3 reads CASKKGTYEQYF. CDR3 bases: TGTGCCAGCAAGAAGGGAACCTACGAGCAGTACTTC.